One sample yielded the 3 T cell receptor beta chains listed below, sequenced in a study of blood T cells in healthy people across ages. Together with a sample-barcoded 5' primer, a J-beta primer mix was included in a second PCR lasting about 7 to 12 cycles. TCRdb re-analysed the 5' RACE reads in MiXCR, keeping a single row per CDR3 protein. Of 630,000 or so distinct CDR3 sequences listed, about 30% are singletons. The sequencing sample was made of blood. These receptors came from a woman of 80 years or more in good health.

Regarding this clonotype: This clone may be a read error of a much larger clone one base away. This chain connects TRBV20-1 to TRBJ2-7, with 7 bases matching TRBD2. The CDR3 spans 13 residues. Germline V gene lookup returns CDR1 DFQATT and CDR2 SNEGSKA (reference sequence). Germline trimming cut 3 bases from V and 6 bases from J; bases unmatched to any gene: 8. The CDR3 region is CSASRAGRAEQYF. For the CDR3, the DNA is TGCAGTGCTAGCCGGGCAGGGAGGGCCGAGCAGTACTTC.

This clonotype has ten or more counts. This sequence joins TRBV7-2 and TRBJ1-2, with 9 bases that match TRBD1. The CDR3 has 14 amino acids. CDR1 and CDR2 from the germline V gene are SGHTA and FQGNSA. V dropped 5 bases and J dropped 7; count of bases not matched to a gene: 8. The CDR3 DNA reads TGTGCCAGCAGCCGGACAGGGGCGGAGGTTGGCTACACCTTC. It specifies CASSRTGAEVGYTF.

For this clonotype: The junction does not match germline at one end; this may be a read error. The chain joins TRBV7-2 to TRBJ2-7, with D perhaps matching TRBD1 (6 bases). Germline CDR1 SGHTA, CDR2 FQGNSA. The CDR3 totals 15 residues. CDR3 loop: CASSCSGAASYGQYF. CDR3 in DNA: TGTGCCAGCAGCTGCTCAGGGGCAGCCTCCTACGGGCAGTACTTC.